The clone carrying this TCR beta chain appeared a few times. Antigen unknown. Germline CDR1 and CDR2: SNHLY and FYNNEI. Trimming took 7 bases from V and 1 from J; bases not matched to a gene: 4. The CDR3 has 15 amino acids. The PCR made use of 60 Vbeta and 13 Jbeta primers. The table came from immunoSEQ multiplex PCR; TCRdb's copy has only in-frame clones and leaves some out. The table shows around 180,000 clones, with about four fifths occurring only once. These data come from a study of cytomegalovirus exposure and HLA in healthy donors. General study points: Previously analyzed data showed that most TCR beta V segments were productive at a frequency of about 90% or about 30%. Later, an analysis found that common viral pathogens appeared to be linked with several of the most significant clusters. Some V segments could not be told apart, so they were left out, TRBV6-2 and TRBV6-3 among them.

This TCR came from a boy aged 5-17 years in good health and CMV-seronegative. The V and J genes are TRBV2 and TRBJ2-6, with TRBD2 identical over 7 bases. Sequenced sample: PBMCs. CDR3 bases: TGTGCCAGCACCCGGGAGGCTTCTGGGGCCAACGTCCTGACTTTC. Encoded protein: CASTREASGANVLTF. Combining the CDR3 with reference TRBV2 and TRBJ2-6 gives the whole variable domain EPEVTQTPSHQVTQMGQEVILRCVPISNHLYFYWYRQILGQKVEFLVSFYNNEISEKSEIFDDQFSVERPDGSNFTLKIRSTKLEDSAMYFCASTREASGANVLTFGAGSRLTVL.